The TCR beta chain under discussion was sequenced for a study of naive CD8 T cells in extremely preterm neonates. Germline loops: CDR1 SGHTA, CDR2 FQGNSA. The CDR3 contains 16 residues. J lost 1 base, V lost 2 bases, and 5 bases had no gene match. Cord blood came from elective full-term cesareans at roughly 35-41 weeks without labor or membrane rupture. Sorted cells: live naive CD8+ T cells, CD45RA+CCR7+, Annexin V-negative. The study's findings and limits: Preterm CDR3s were shorter than older groups', with fewer N additions and less trimming. Preterm neonates had significantly lower iChao1 richness than other age groups.

Generated by immunoSEQ multiplex PCR, the TCRdb table keeps only in-frame clones and is missing some. The data show roughly 7,900 clones, just under 98% seen once. Remarks on this clone: What it recognizes is unknown.

The receptor comes from a newborn in good health. Sequenced input: naive CD8+ T cells from cord blood. The chain joins TRBV7-2 to TRBJ2-3; 8 bases are a match to TRBD1. CDR3 residues: CASSLPHRGGTDTQYF. In DNA form, the CDR3 reads TGTGCCAGCAGCTTACCCCACAGGGGGGGCACAGATACGCAGTATTTT. Full variable domain (rest looked up from reference TRBV7-2 and TRBJ2-3): GAGVSQSPSNKVTEKGKDVELRCDPISGHTALYWYRQSLGQGLEFLIYFQGNSAPDKSGLPSDRFSAERTGGSVSTLTIQRTQQEDSAVYLCASSLPHRGGTDTQYFGPGTRLTVL.